This T cell receptor beta chain was found in a study of T-cell reconstitution after alpha-beta-depleted transplantation in children. The CDR3 totals 16 residues. Trimming stripped 4 bases from V and 1 base from J, with 15 bases between. The germline CDR1 and CDR2 sequences are SGHDT and YYEEEE. In this sample, this clonotype turned up a few times. The library targeted TCRbeta and was prepared with unique molecular identifiers. TCRdb re-analysed the PCR reads in MiXCR, keeping a single row per CDR3 protein. Of hundreds of thousands of distinct CDR3 sequences in the sample, approximately 9.5% are singletons; the top ten hold over 5.5%.

The genes are TRBV5-6 and TRBJ2-1, with a tentative D call TRBD2 (7 bases). The TCR originated in a human donor who donated a stem cell graft to a child with acute lymphoblastic leukemia. The sequences come from PBMCs from the stem cell graft donor, collected from the stem cell graft. The CDR3 DNA sequence: TGTGCCAGCAGCCTACGGGGGGCCGATTCCTACAATGAGCAGTTCTTC. Protein sequence: CASSLRGADSYNEQFF.